This TCR beta chain originates from a study of blood T cell repertoires in COVID-19. The CDR3 spans 13 residues. CDR1 and CDR2 from the germline V gene are SQVTM and ANQGSEA. The V and J ends lost 6 bases and 1 base respectively, with 11 bases between them. This clone has just a few counts. TCRdb's table, derived via immunoSEQ multiplex PCR, lists solely in-frame clones and lacks some. The table records tens of thousands of clones, about 78% of them present only once. Sequenced material: peripheral blood. The sequence was collected from a woman of 80 years or more with acute or convalescent COVID-19. The V and J genes are TRBV29-1 and TRBJ2-3; D possibly corresponds to TRBD1 (5 bases). This CDR3 reads CSVRDLGTDTQYF. The CDR3 region has the DNA TGCAGCGTCAGGGATTTAGGCACAGATACGCAGTATTTT.